One sample yielded the 18 T cell receptor beta chains listed below, sequenced in a study of memory CD4+ T cells and cytomegalovirus serostatus. Single viable CD3+CD4+CD8-CD45RO+ cells were sorted as the memory CD4+ T cells. Produced via immunoSEQ multiplex PCR; TCRdb's table is partial and in-frame only. The sample has approximately 88,000 clones; over 70% are singletons. The sequenced sample was memory CD4+ T cells from blood. These receptors came from an adult in good health and CMV-seropositive.

The chain employs TRBV7-9 and TRBJ2-7; TRBD2 is a possible D gene (5 bases). The V and J ends lost 6 bases and 2 bases respectively, with 8 bases between them. This CDR3 has 12 residues. CDR1 and CDR2 (germline): SEHNR, FQNEAQ (reference sequence). DNA for the CDR3: TGTGCCAGCAGTGAGAGGGCCTACGAGCAGTACTTC. Protein product: CASSERAYEQYF. The whole variable domain, filled in from reference TRBV7-9 and TRBJ2-7, reads DTGVSQNPRHKITKRGQNVTFRCDPISEHNRLYWYRQTLGQGPEFLTYFQNEAQLEKSRLLSDRFSAERPKGSFSTLEIQRTEQGDSAMYLCASSERAYEQYFGPGTRLTVT.

The chain joins TRBV7-2 to TRBJ1-3, with D hard to call. The ends were cut back, 4 bases at V and 0 bases at J, with 4 bases in the middle. The CDR3 consists of 13 residues. Germline values: CDR1 SGHTA, CDR2 FQGNSA. CDR3 DNA: TGTGCCAGCAGCTCGGACTCTGGAAACACCATATATTTT. Residues: CASSSDSGNTIYF.

This clone came up a few times. V and J are TRBV28 and TRBJ2-7; maybe TRBD1 (5 bases). Deletions cut 7 bases from V and 0 bases from J, with 13 bases between. This CDR3 spans 14 amino acids. Germline V gene data show CDR1 as MDHEN and CDR2 as SYDVKM. CDR3 sequence: CASIRAGDSYEQYF. Written as DNA, the CDR3 is TGTGCCAGCATCAGGGCCGGAGACTCCTACGAGCAGTACTTC.

The chain couples TRBV7-2 to TRBJ2-2; D unresolved. Germline lookup yields CDR1 SGHTA and CDR2 FQGNSA. V was cut by 7 bases and J by 2 bases, with 5 bases left in between. CDR3 size: 12 residues. The CDR3 region has the DNA TGTGCCAGCACCCAAAACACCGGGGAGCTGTTTTTT. Translation: CASTQNTGELFF.

In this sample, this clone turned up once. V usage is TRBV9 and J usage is TRBJ2-7, with D unresolved. V was clipped by 4 bases and J by 6 bases, with 14 bases between them. The CDR3 loop spans 13 amino acids. Germline loops: CDR1 SGDLS, CDR2 YYNGEE. This CDR3 reads CASSMSPLSEQYF. The CDR3 DNA reads TGTGCCAGCAGCATGAGCCCCCTCTCCGAGCAGTACTTC.

The chain recombines TRBV4-3 with TRBJ2-3; no reliable D call. The CDR3 is 14 amino acids. Germline V gene sequence: CDR1 LGHNA, CDR2 YSLEER. The V end was cut by 4 bases, the J end by 6 bases, with 14 bases between. DNA of the CDR3: TGCGCCAGCAGCCCCCGGAACCCCCCCGATACGCAGTATTTT. This encodes CASSPRNPPDTQYF.

This chain joins TRBV30 and TRBJ2-3; 10 bases are shared with TRBD2. CDR1 GTSNPN and CDR2 SVGIG come from the germline V gene (reference sequence). The CDR3 is 12 residues long. V lost 4 bases to trimming and J lost 8 bases; unmatched junction nucleotides: 3. The CDR3 DNA sequence: TGTGCCTGGACTAGCGGGAGAGGTACGCAGTATTTT. This encodes CAWTSGRGTQYF.

The rearrangement joins TRBV7-8 to TRBJ2-7; D might be TRBD2 (6 bases). Germline V gene lookup returns CDR1 SGHVS and CDR2 FQNEAQ. CDR3 length: 18 residues. The germline V and J ends were trimmed by 1 base and 10 bases, with 29 bases remaining between them. Here the CDR3 DNA reads TGTGCCAGCAGCTTAGTGGGACTGGCTAGCGAGGTCCGGGTGAGACAGTACTTC. Amino acid sequence: CASSLVGLASEVRVRQYF. The variable domain in full, completed from reference TRBV7-8 and TRBJ2-7, reads GAGVSQSPRYKVAKRGQDVALRCDPISGHVSLFWYQQALGQGPEFLTYFQNEAQLDKSGLPSDRFFAERPEGSVSTLKIQRTQQEDSAVYLCASSLVGLASEVRVRQYFGPGTRLTVT.

Points on this clone: The junction departs from the called germline gene at one end, perhaps through a read error. The chain couples TRBV7-3 to TRBJ2-3; D not certain. Germline values: CDR1 SGHTA, CDR2 FQGTGA. This CDR3 is built from 12 residues. The CDR3 DNA sequence: TGTGCCAGCAGCTCTGGCCAGGACGCCCCAGTATTT. It is translated as CASSSGQDAPVF.

The chain recombines TRBV4-1 with TRBJ1-5, with 7 bases identical to TRBD1. The length of the CDR3 is 16 residues. V dropped 0 bases and J dropped 5; count of bases not matched to a gene: 7. CDR1 is MGHRA and CDR2 is YSYEKL in the germline V gene. The CDR3 coding sequence is TGCGCCAGCAGCCAAGATATGGGACAGATGGATCAGCCCCAGCATTTT. Protein product: CASSQDMGQMDQPQHF.

The genes are TRBV27 and TRBJ1-1; D might be TRBD1 (6 bases). Trimming left V 2 bases short and J 3 bases short, with 16 bases between. The germline V gene encodes CDR1 MNHEY and CDR2 SMNVEV (reference sequence). CDR3 length: 16 amino acids. The CDR3 region is CASSLRPGAGYTEAFF. CDR3 in DNA: TGTGCCAGCAGTTTACGGCCAGGGGCTGGGTACACTGAAGCTTTCTTT.

This clone came up once. The chain combines TRBV25-1 with TRBJ2-1; tentatively, D is TRBD2 (5 bases). Germline CDR1 and CDR2: MGHDK and SYGVNS. V lost 1 base to trimming and J lost 6 bases, with 13 bases between them. The CDR3 is 15 residues long. CDR3 bases: TGTGCCAGCAGTGAATCCGCCCGGACTGTCAATGAGCAGTTCTTC. Translating gives CASSESARTVNEQFF.

The gene calls are TRBV28 and TRBJ2-7; D call uncertain. The CDR3 consists of 14 residues. CDR1 and CDR2 from the germline V gene are MDHEN and SYDVKM. Trimming removed 7 bases at V and 0 bases at J, with 13 bases between. The DNA of the CDR3 is TGTGCCAGCATTAACGCCGGAAGCTCCTACGAGCAGTACTTC. This translates into CASINAGSSYEQYF.

V and J are TRBV9 and TRBJ2-5; D is possibly TRBD2 (5 bases). Germline loops: CDR1 SGDLS, CDR2 YYNGEE. The CDR3 has 13 amino acids. V lost 3 bases and J 5 bases, leaving 11 bases between the germline ends. The CDR3 is CASSALARETQYF. CDR3 in DNA: TGTGCCAGCAGCGCCCTAGCTCGGGAGACCCAGTACTTC.

This chain links TRBV5-1 with TRBJ1-2; possibly TRBD1 for D (5 bases). V lost 4 bases and J 5 bases, leaving 15 bases between the germline ends. The CDR3 is 14 amino acids. Germline loops: CDR1 SGHRS, CDR2 YFSETQ. This chain's CDR3 is CASSVDSGPYGYTF. CDR3 nucleotide sequence: TGCGCCAGCAGCGTCGACAGTGGGCCATATGGCTACACCTTC.

In this sample, this clone turned up once. V usage is TRBV29-1 and J usage is TRBJ2-2; unclear D gene. Germline loops: CDR1 SQVTM, CDR2 ANQGSEA. CDR3 length equals 12 residues. Here the CDR3 DNA reads TGCAGTCAACTCAACGTGGCCGGGGAGCTGTTTTTT. Amino acids: CSQLNVAGELFF.

This chain connects TRBV7-9 to TRBJ2-7, with TRBD2 as a possible D gene (6 bases). V was trimmed by 5 bases and J by 1 base, leaving 12 bases between them. Germline V gene sequence: CDR1 SEHNR, CDR2 FQNEAQ (reference sequence). CDR3 length: 14 residues. The CDR3 DNA sequence: TGTGCCAGCAGCCCTCTAGCGCCTTCCTACGAGCAGTACTTC. It yields the protein CASSPLAPSYEQYF.

The V and J genes are TRBV7-3 and TRBJ1-5; no clear D gene. Trimming pared 3 bases from V and 4 bases from J, leaving 7 bases between. The CDR3 runs 13 residues. The V gene's germline CDR1 is SGHTA and CDR2 FQGTGA. For the CDR3, the DNA is TGTGCCAGCAGCTTTACCCCTAATCAGCCCCAGCATTTT. It is translated as CASSFTPNQPQHF.